This TCR beta chain was sequenced for a study of OX40 agonist ivuxolimab in advanced cancers. The overall study: Three dose-escalation patients had partial responses: one with hepatocellular carcinoma and two with cutaneous melanoma.

The protocol was immunoSEQ multiplex PCR, while the TCRdb copy is restricted to in-frame clones and leaves out a portion. Counted here are around 67,000 clones, roughly 83% occurring once; the ten biggest clones make up 7.9%. If patients had autoimmune disease history or systemic immunosuppression, they were excluded. Germline assignment: CDR1 LNHNV and CDR2 YYDKDF (reference sequence). This CDR3 is built from 16 residues. The V and J ends lost 0 bases and 6 bases, in that order; junction bases with no gene match: 6. The rearrangement joins TRBV15 to TRBJ1-5; 9 positions match TRBD1. This TCR was recovered from an adult with an advanced solid tumor such as melanoma, head and neck, liver or kidney cancer. Sequenced material: CD4+ or CD8+ T cells sorted from blood, taken in a trial of the OX40 agonist ivuxolimab. The CDR3 here is CATSRDRDRVRQPQHF. In DNA form, the CDR3 reads TGTGCCACCAGCAGAGATCGGGACAGGGTTCGTCAGCCCCAGCATTTT.